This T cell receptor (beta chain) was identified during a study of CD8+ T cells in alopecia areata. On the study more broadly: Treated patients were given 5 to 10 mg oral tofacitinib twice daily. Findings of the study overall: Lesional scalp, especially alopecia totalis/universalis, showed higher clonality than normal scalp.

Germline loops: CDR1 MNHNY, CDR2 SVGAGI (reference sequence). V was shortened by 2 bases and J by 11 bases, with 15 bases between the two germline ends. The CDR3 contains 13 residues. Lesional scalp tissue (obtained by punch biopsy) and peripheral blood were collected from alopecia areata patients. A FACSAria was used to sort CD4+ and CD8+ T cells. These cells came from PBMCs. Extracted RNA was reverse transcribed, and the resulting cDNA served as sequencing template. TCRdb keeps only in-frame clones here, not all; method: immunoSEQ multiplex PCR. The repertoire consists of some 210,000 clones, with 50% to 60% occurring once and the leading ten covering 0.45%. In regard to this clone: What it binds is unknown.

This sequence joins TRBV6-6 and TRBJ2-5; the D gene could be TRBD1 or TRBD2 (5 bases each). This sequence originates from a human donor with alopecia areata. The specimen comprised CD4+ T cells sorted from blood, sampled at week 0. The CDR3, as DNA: TGTGCCAGCAGTTACCCTGGGGACCGTCCGCAGTACTTC. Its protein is CASSYPGDRPQYF.